The entry that follows covers one TCR beta chain sequence. The length of the CDR3 is 15 residues. Germline V gene lookup returns CDR1 LGHNA and CDR2 YSLEER. V was shortened by 0 bases and J by 8 bases, with 16 bases between the two germline ends. The sample belongs to a study of blood T cell repertoires in COVID-19. The wider study: T cells, B-cell-depleted T cells, or PBMCs supplied cDNA or gDNA.

Per the original methods: Counts of nucleated cells, estimated from reference gene primer amplification, were obtained. Clones were read by immunoSEQ multiplex PCR, and TCRdb kept only the in-frame ones, dropping some. D and trimming come from the DNA, and the V and J calls and clone size come from that table. The top ten clones hold under 0.3% of a sample with 650,000 to 800,000 clones, just under 90% of them seen once. The chain is built from TRBV4-3 and TRBJ1-2; TRBD1 is a possible D gene (6 bases). The sequence was collected from a woman between 18 and 29 years old with acute or convalescent COVID-19. Sequencing was performed on peripheral blood. CDR3: CASSQDSRGLRGYTF. The CDR3 nucleotides read TGCGCCAGCAGCCAAGATAGCAGGGGACTACGCGGCTACACCTTC.